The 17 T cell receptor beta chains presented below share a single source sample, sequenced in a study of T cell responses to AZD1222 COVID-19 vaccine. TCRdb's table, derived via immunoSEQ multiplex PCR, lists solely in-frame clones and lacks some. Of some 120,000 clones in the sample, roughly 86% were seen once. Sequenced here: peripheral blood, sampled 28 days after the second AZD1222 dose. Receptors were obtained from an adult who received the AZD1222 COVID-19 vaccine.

The CDR3 loop reads CASSSGPRNSPLHF. DNA of the CDR3: TGTGCCAGCAGTTCCGGGCCGCGAAATTCACCCCTCCACTTT. V usage is TRBV2 and J usage is TRBJ1-6; D gene uncertain. The CDR3 is 14 residues long. The germline CDR1 and CDR2 sequences are SNHLY and FYNNEI. Trimming left V 5 bases short and J 7 bases short, with 12 bases between. The full variable domain, its missing parts supplied by reference TRBV2 and TRBJ1-6, is EPEVTQTPSHQVTQMGQEVILRCVPISNHLYFYWYRQILGQKVEFLVSFYNNEISEKSEIFDDQFSVERPDGSNFTLKIRSTKLEDSAMYFCASSSGPRNSPLHFGNGTRLTVT.

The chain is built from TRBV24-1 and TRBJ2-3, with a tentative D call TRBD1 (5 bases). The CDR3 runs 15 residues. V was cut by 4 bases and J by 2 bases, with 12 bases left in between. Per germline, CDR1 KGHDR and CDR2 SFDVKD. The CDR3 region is CATSDRAALTDTQYF. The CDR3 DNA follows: TGTGCCACCAGTGACAGGGCCGCTCTCACAGATACGCAGTATTTT.

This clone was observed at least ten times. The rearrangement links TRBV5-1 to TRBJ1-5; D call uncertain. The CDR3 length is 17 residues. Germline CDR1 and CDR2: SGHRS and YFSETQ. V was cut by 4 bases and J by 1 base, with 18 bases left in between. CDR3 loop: CASSPGIGRASNQPQHF. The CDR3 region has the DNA TGCGCCAGCAGCCCTGGCATAGGACGGGCAAGCAATCAGCCCCAGCATTTT.

The CDR3 loop is CASSQGGSGANVLTF. CDR3 nucleotides: TGTGCCAGCAGCCAAGGGGGATCTGGGGCCAACGTCCTGACTTTC. The chain uses TRBV14 and TRBJ2-6, with D hard to call. There are 15 residues in the CDR3. Per germline, CDR1 SGHDN and CDR2 FVKESK. V was shortened by 1 base and J by 1 base, with 5 bases between the two germline ends.

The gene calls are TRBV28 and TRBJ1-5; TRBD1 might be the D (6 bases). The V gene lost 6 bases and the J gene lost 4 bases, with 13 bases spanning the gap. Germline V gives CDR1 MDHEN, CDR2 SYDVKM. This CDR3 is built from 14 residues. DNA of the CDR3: TGTGCCAGCAGCGTACAGGGAATTAATCAGCCCCAGCATTTT. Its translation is CASSVQGINQPQHF. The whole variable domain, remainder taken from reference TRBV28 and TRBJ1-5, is DVKVTQSSRYLVKRTGEKVFLECVQDMDHENMFWYRQDPGLGLRLIYFSYDVKMKEKGDIPEGYSVSREKKERFSLILESASTNQTSMYLCASSVQGINQPQHFGDGTRLSIL.

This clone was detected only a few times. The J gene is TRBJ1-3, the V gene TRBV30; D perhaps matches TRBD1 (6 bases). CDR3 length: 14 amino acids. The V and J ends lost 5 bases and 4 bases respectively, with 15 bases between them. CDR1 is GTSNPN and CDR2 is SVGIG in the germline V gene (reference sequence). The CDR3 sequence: CAWGLGGPGNTIYF. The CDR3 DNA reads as TGTGCCTGGGGACTGGGGGGGCCGGGAAACACCATATATTTT.

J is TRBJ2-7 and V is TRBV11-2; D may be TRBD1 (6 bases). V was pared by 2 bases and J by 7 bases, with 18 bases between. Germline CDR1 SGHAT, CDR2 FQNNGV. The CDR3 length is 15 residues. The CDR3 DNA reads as TGTGCCAGCAGCTTAATGGGACAAGGGATTAGTGAGCAGTACTTC. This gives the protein CASSLMGQGISEQYF.

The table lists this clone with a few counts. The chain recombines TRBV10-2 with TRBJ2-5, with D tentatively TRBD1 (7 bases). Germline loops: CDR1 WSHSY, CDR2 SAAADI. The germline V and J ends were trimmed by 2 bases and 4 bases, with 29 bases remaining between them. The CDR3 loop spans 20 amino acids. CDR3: CASSEPRGARGPLTGETQYF. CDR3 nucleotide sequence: TGCGCCAGCAGTGAGCCGAGGGGGGCGAGGGGGCCATTGACGGGAGAGACCCAGTACTTC.

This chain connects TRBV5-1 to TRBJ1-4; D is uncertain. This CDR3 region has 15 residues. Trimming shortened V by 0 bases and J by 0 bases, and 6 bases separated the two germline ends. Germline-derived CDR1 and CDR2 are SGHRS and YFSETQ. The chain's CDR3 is CASSLAGSTNEKLFF. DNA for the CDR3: TGCGCCAGCAGCTTGGCGGGATCAACTAATGAAAAACTGTTTTTT.

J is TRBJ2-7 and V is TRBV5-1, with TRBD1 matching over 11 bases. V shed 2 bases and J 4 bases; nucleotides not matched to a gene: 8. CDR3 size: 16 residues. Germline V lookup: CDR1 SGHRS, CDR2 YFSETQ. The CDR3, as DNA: TGCGCCAGCAGCTTAACAGCCGGGACAGGGGGGTACGAGCAGTACTTC. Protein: CASSLTAGTGGYEQYF.

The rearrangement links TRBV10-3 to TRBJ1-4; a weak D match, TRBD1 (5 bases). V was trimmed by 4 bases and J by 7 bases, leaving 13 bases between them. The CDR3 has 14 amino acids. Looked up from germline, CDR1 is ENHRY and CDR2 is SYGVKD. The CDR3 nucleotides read TGTGCCATCAGTGGGGGCGGCGGGCCTGAAAAACTGTTTTTT. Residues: CAISGGGGPEKLFF.

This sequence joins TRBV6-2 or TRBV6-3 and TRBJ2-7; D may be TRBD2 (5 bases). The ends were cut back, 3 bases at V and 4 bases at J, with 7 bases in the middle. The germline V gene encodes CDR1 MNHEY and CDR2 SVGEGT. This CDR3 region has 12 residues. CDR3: CASSYTGYEQYF. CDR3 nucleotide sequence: TGTGCCAGCAGTTATACGGGGTACGAGCAGTACTTC.

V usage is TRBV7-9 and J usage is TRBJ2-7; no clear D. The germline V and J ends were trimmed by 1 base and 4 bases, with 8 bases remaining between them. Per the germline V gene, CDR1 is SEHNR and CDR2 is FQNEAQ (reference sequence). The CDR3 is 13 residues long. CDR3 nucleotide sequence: TGTGCCAGCAGCTTAGGACCGAATTACGAGCAGTACTTC. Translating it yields CASSLGPNYEQYF.

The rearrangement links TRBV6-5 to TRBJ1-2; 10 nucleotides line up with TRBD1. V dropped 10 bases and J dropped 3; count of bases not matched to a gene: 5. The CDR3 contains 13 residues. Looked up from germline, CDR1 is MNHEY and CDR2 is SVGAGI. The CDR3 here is CATDRGLDYGYTF. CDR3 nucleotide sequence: TGTGCCACCGACAGGGGGCTGGACTATGGCTACACCTTC.

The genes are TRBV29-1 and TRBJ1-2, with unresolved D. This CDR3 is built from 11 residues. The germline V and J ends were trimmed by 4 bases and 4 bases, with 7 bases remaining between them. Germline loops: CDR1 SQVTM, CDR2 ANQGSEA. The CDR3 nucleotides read TGCAGCGTTGCGGGCGGCTATGGCTACACCTTC. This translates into CSVAGGYGYTF.

The CDR3 protein is CASSEGGTGIPETQYF. CDR3 nucleotide sequence: TGTGCCAGCAGCGAAGGAGGGACAGGGATTCCGGAGACCCAGTACTTC. This sequence joins TRBV14 and TRBJ2-5, with TRBD1 matching over 9 bases. The CDR3 contains 16 residues. The germline V gene encodes CDR1 SGHDN and CDR2 FVKESK. J gave up 5 bases and V 5 bases, and 12 bases lay outside the gene matches.

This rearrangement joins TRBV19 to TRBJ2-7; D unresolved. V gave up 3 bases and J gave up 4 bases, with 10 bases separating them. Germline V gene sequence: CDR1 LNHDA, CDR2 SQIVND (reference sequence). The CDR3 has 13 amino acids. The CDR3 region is CASSIFMKYEQYF. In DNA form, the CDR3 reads TGTGCCAGTAGTATCTTTATGAAATACGAGCAGTACTTC.